This TCR beta chain was profiled in a study of graft-versus-host responses after intestinal transplantation. Produced via immunoSEQ multiplex PCR; TCRdb's table is partial and in-frame only. The table includes around 100,000 clones, around 91% detected once. For this clone: Its antigen is as yet unknown.

This CDR3 is built from 15 residues. Germline CDR1 SGHRS, CDR2 YFSETQ. With 4 bases clipped from V and 4 bases from J, the junction kept 5 bases outside the gene matches. The TCR originated in a human donor who was the organ donor for an intestinal transplant. The chain carries TRBV5-1 and TRBJ2-1; 10 nucleotides agree with TRBD1. The sample in question was unstimulated CD4+ T cells sorted from spleen or lymph node cells, obtained before transplant. CDR3 nucleotides: TGCGCCAGCAGCCAGGGACAGGGGAATTACAATGAGCAGTTCTTC. Translated: CASSQGQGNYNEQFF. The complete variable domain, with remaining parts taken from reference TRBV5-1 and TRBJ2-1, reads KAGVTQTPRYLIKTRGQQVTLSCSPISGHRSVSWYQQTPGQGLQFLFEYFSETQRNKGNFPGRFSGRQFSNSRSEMNVSTLELGDSALYLCASSQGQGNYNEQFFGPGTRLTVL.